These T cell receptor beta chains were read from a single sample in a study of T cell responses to AZD1222 COVID-19 vaccine. TCRdb's table, derived via immunoSEQ multiplex PCR, lists solely in-frame clones and lacks some. The sample has about 110,000 clones, roughly nine tenths seen once. The starting material was peripheral blood, obtained on day 0 of AZD1222 vaccination. The source is an adult in good health. Both conserved end residues are part of each CDR3. The D gene is left open where the match is weak. The listing skips clone size in some rows; elsewhere it reads once, few, many or a size class.

cdr3_aa: CASSVTSSRETQYF
cdr3_nt: TGTGCCAGCAGCGTCACTTCTAGTCGGGAGACCCAGTACTTC
d_call: .
clone_size: once
j_call: TRBJ2-5
v_call: TRBV9

cdr3_aa: CASSPGMETQYF
cdr3_nt: TGTGCCAGCAGCCCGGGGATGGAGACCCAGTACTTC
d_call: .
clone_size: once
j_call: TRBJ2-5
v_call: TRBV28

cdr3_aa: CASSPSSWTGRANQPQHF
cdr3_nt: TGTGCCAGCAGTCCCTCATCCTGGACAGGGAGAGCCAATCAGCCCCAGCATTTT
d_call: TRBD1
clone_size: .
j_call: TRBJ1-5
v_call: TRBV6-2/TRBV6-3

cdr3_aa: CASSLDGRAYGYTF
cdr3_nt: TGTGCCAGCAGCTTGGATGGGAGGGCCTATGGCTACACCTTC
d_call: .
clone_size: .
j_call: TRBJ1-2
v_call: TRBV5-4

cdr3_aa: CASSQGLALNNEQFF
cdr3_nt: TGTGCCAGCAGCCAAGGACTAGCGCTAAACAATGAGCAGTTCTTC
d_call: TRBD2
clone_size: .
j_call: TRBJ2-1
v_call: TRBV7-9

cdr3_aa: CASSTQGLEGGANVLTF
cdr3_nt: TGTGCCAGTAGTACACAGGGTCTGGAGGGTGGGGCCAACGTCCTGACTTTC
d_call: .
clone_size: .
j_call: TRBJ2-6
v_call: TRBV19

cdr3_aa: CASSRTGTLGDTEAFF
cdr3_nt: TGTGCCAGCAGCCGGACAGGGACCCTAGGGGACACTGAAGCTTTCTTT
d_call: TRBD1
clone_size: once
j_call: TRBJ1-1
v_call: TRBV7-9

cdr3_aa: CASSPIRGTNEKLFF
cdr3_nt: TGTGCCAGCAGCCCAATCAGGGGGACTAATGAAAAACTGTTTTTT
d_call: TRBD1
clone_size: .
j_call: TRBJ1-4
v_call: TRBV11-2

cdr3_aa: CASRSAGDGNTIYF
cdr3_nt: TGTGCCAGCAGGAGTGCTGGGGATGGAAACACCATATATTTT
d_call: .
clone_size: .
j_call: TRBJ1-3
v_call: TRBV28

cdr3_aa: CSVRHYGYTF
cdr3_nt: TGCAGCGTTCGCCATTATGGCTACACCTTC
d_call: .
clone_size: .
j_call: TRBJ1-2
v_call: TRBV29-1

cdr3_aa: CASSPQGFGNTEAFF
cdr3_nt: TGTGCCAGCAGCCCACAGGGCTTTGGTAACACTGAAGCTTTCTTT
d_call: .
clone_size: .
j_call: TRBJ1-1
v_call: TRBV9

cdr3_aa: CSVGETRSTGELFF
cdr3_nt: TGCAGCGTTGGGGAGACTAGAAGTACCGGGGAGCTGTTTTTT
d_call: .
clone_size: .
j_call: TRBJ2-2
v_call: TRBV29-1

cdr3_aa: CASSSKQGAFTGELFF
cdr3_nt: TGTGCCAGTAGCAGCAAACAGGGGGCGTTCACCGGGGAGCTGTTTTTT
d_call: TRBD1
clone_size: once
j_call: TRBJ2-2
v_call: TRBV19

cdr3_aa: CARIQETQYF
cdr3_nt: TGTGCCAGAATCCAAGAGACCCAGTACTTC
d_call: .
clone_size: few
j_call: TRBJ2-5
v_call: TRBV6-5

cdr3_aa: CAIATGRGAKNIQYF
cdr3_nt: TGTGCCATCGCTACAGGGAGAGGGGCCAAAAACATTCAGTACTTC
d_call: .
clone_size: .
j_call: TRBJ2-4
v_call: TRBV6-5

cdr3_aa: CASSTGVGNTIYF
cdr3_nt: TGTGCCAGCAGTACAGGGGTCGGAAACACCATATATTTT
d_call: TRBD1
clone_size: .
j_call: TRBJ1-3
v_call: TRBV28

cdr3_aa: CASSQDRRTSGKETQYF
cdr3_nt: TGCGCCAGCAGCCAAGATCGCCGGACTAGCGGGAAAGAGACCCAGTACTTC
d_call: TRBD2
clone_size: .
j_call: TRBJ2-5
v_call: TRBV4-1

cdr3_aa: CASSEKDKVGNQPQHF
cdr3_nt: TGTGCCAGCAGTGAAAAGGACAAGGTCGGCAATCAGCCCCAGCATTTT
d_call: .
clone_size: .
j_call: TRBJ1-5
v_call: TRBV25-1

cdr3_aa: CASIPTRYTEAFF
cdr3_nt: TGTGCCAGCATCCCAACACGATACACTGAAGCTTTCTTT
d_call: .
clone_size: .
j_call: TRBJ1-1
v_call: TRBV28

cdr3_aa: CATSLSRSEETQYF
cdr3_nt: TGTGCCACCAGTCTCAGTAGGAGTGAAGAGACCCAGTACTTC
d_call: .
clone_size: .
j_call: TRBJ2-5
v_call: TRBV24-1

cdr3_aa: CASSVGGGGSGSPLHF
cdr3_nt: TGTGCCAGCAGCGTAGGGGGAGGGGGTAGTGGTTCACCCCTCCACTTT
d_call: .
clone_size: few
j_call: TRBJ1-6
v_call: TRBV9

cdr3_aa: CASSRVYRSTEAFF
cdr3_nt: TGCGCCAGCAGCCGGGTATACAGGAGCACTGAAGCTTTCTTT
d_call: .
clone_size: .
j_call: TRBJ1-1
v_call: TRBV4-3

cdr3_aa: CASSPTWTGGYEQYF
cdr3_nt: TGTGCCAGCAGCCCGACCTGGACAGGGGGTTACGAGCAGTACTTC
d_call: TRBD1
clone_size: .
j_call: TRBJ2-7
v_call: TRBV3-1/TRBV3-2

cdr3_aa: CASSPRDNPNTGELFF
cdr3_nt: TGTGCCAGCAGCCCCAGGGACAATCCGAACACCGGGGAGCTGTTTTTT
d_call: .
clone_size: .
j_call: TRBJ2-2
v_call: TRBV14

cdr3_aa: CASSQGATGGLPQHF
cdr3_nt: TGTGCCAGCAGCCAAGGTGCGACAGGCGGTTTACCCCAGCATTTT
d_call: .
clone_size: .
j_call: TRBJ1-5
v_call: TRBV3-1/TRBV3-2

cdr3_aa: CASSVIQSNQPQHF
cdr3_nt: TGTGCCAGCAGCGTAATCCAGAGCAATCAGCCCCAGCATTTT
d_call: .
clone_size: .
j_call: TRBJ1-5
v_call: TRBV9

cdr3_aa: CASSPEQGAPRREQYF
cdr3_nt: TGTGCCAGCAGCCCCGAACAGGGGGCTCCTAGACGCGAGCAGTACTTC
d_call: TRBD1
clone_size: .
j_call: TRBJ2-7
v_call: TRBV7-6

cdr3_aa: CASSRDRDTGELFF
cdr3_nt: TGTGCCAGCAGCCGGGACAGGGACACCGGGGAGCTGTTTTTT
d_call: TRBD1
clone_size: .
j_call: TRBJ2-2
v_call: TRBV7-9

cdr3_aa: CAVGEDQPQHF
cdr3_nt: TGTGCCGTAGGGGAGGATCAGCCCCAGCATTTT
d_call: .
clone_size: .
j_call: TRBJ1-5
v_call: TRBV30

cdr3_aa: CASSLGPRGDQPQHF
cdr3_nt: TGTGCCAGCAGCTTGGGGCCCAGGGGGGATCAGCCCCAGCATTTT
d_call: TRBD1
clone_size: .
j_call: TRBJ1-5
v_call: TRBV5-4

cdr3_aa: CSVYESYEQYF
cdr3_nt: TGCAGCGTTTACGAGTCCTACGAGCAGTACTTC
d_call: .
clone_size: .
j_call: TRBJ2-7
v_call: TRBV29-1

cdr3_aa: CAMSPGQSNSGNTIYF
cdr3_nt: TGTGCCATGTCCCCTGGACAGTCCAACTCTGGAAACACCATATATTTT
d_call: .
clone_size: .
j_call: TRBJ1-3
v_call: TRBV10-3

cdr3_aa: CASSQHRGEKLFF
cdr3_nt: TGTGCCAGCAGCCAACACAGAGGTGAAAAACTGTTTTTT
d_call: .
clone_size: .
j_call: TRBJ1-4
v_call: TRBV3-1/TRBV3-2

cdr3_aa: CASSASGSSSYNEQFF
cdr3_nt: TGTGCCAGCAGTGCTAGCGGGAGTAGCTCCTACAATGAGCAGTTCTTC
d_call: TRBD2
clone_size: .
j_call: TRBJ2-1
v_call: TRBV6-1

cdr3_aa: CASSFQGPNTEAFF
cdr3_nt: TGTGCCAGCAGCTTTCAGGGGCCCAACACTGAAGCTTTCTTT
d_call: .
clone_size: few
j_call: TRBJ1-1
v_call: TRBV3-1/TRBV3-2

cdr3_aa: CASSLNRDNEQFF
cdr3_nt: TGTGCCAGCAGCTTAAACAGAGACAATGAGCAGTTCTTC
d_call: .
clone_size: .
j_call: TRBJ2-1
v_call: TRBV7-3